The rows below give T cell receptor beta chains drawn from one sample of a study of blood T cell repertoires in COVID-19. Libraries were prepared by immunoSEQ multiplex PCR; TCRdb keeps only in-frame clonotypes and omits some of them. This repertoire shows 25,000 to 35,000 clones, approximately 85% found once; its top ten account for approximately 7.9%. Sequenced: peripheral blood. These receptors came from a man aged 60 to 75 with COVID-19, enrolled during active disease. CDR3s include the opening cysteine and the closing phenylalanine or tryptophan. A D gene is named only where the DNA matches it firmly. The listing skips clone size in some rows; elsewhere it reads once, few, many or a size class.

v_call,clone_size,j_call,d_call,cdr3_length,cdr3_nt,cdr3_aa
TRBV27,-,TRBJ1-5,TRBD1,14,TGTGCCAGCGCTACAGGGGGCGATTTTCAGCCCCAGCATTTT,CASATGGDFQPQHF
TRBV25-1,-,TRBJ1-2,TRBD1,18,TGTGCCAGCAGTGAATCGGGTCAGGGGGCGGCGTTCAGCTATGGCTACACCTTC,CASSESGQGAAFSYGYTF
TRBV18,-,TRBJ1-3,-,14,TGTGCCAGCTCACCTACAGTTGGTGGAAACACCATATATTTT,CASSPTVGGNTIYF
TRBV19,-,TRBJ1-1,-,11,TGTGCCAGTAGAGAGGGTACTGAAGCTTTCTTT,CASREGTEAFF
TRBV5-1,-,TRBJ2-7,TRBD1,16,TGCGCCAGCAGCTCGGATGGGACAGCGAGCTCCTACGAGCAGTACTTC,CASSSDGTASSYEQYF
TRBV2,-,TRBJ1-1,-,12,TGTGCCAGCCAGGGGTCGAACACTGAAGCTTTCTTT,CASQGSNTEAFF
TRBV9,-,TRBJ2-2,TRBD2,16,TGTGCCAGCAGCGTAGCACTAGCGGATGCTACCGGGGAGCTGTTTTTT,CASSVALADATGELFF
TRBV28,-,TRBJ1-2,TRBD1,12,TGTGCCAGCAGGGGACAGAACTATGGCTACACCTTC,CASRGQNYGYTF
TRBV3-1/TRBV3-2,once,TRBJ1-4,-,15,TGTGCCAGCAGCCAAGGAAACAGGGTTAATGAAAAACTGTTTTTT,CASSQGNRVNEKLFF
TRBV19,-,TRBJ2-2,-,14,TGTGCCAGTAGTATAGGACAGGGAGGCGGGGAGCTGTTTTTT,CASSIGQGGGELFF
TRBV18,-,TRBJ2-5,TRBD2,15,TGTGCCAGCTCACCTGCGGCTAGCGGACAAGAGACCCAGTACTTC,CASSPAASGQETQYF
TRBV15,-,TRBJ2-5,-,14,TGTGCCACCAGCAGAGCTGCGTACCAAGAGACCCAGTACTTC,CATSRAAYQETQYF
TRBV28,-,TRBJ2-1,TRBD2,17,TGTGCCAGCAGGATCCCGGGACTAGCGGGAGGGCACAATGAGCAGTTCTTC,CASRIPGLAGGHNEQFF
TRBV30,-,TRBJ1-2,TRBD1,16,TGTGCCTGGAGTGTAGCCGGACAGGGGGCGCGTTATGGCTACACCTTC,CAWSVAGQGARYGYTF
TRBV6-5,once,TRBJ1-5,-,14,TGTGCCAGCAGATTGACATTTAGCAATCAGCCCCAGCATTTT,CASRLTFSNQPQHF
TRBV7-6,few,TRBJ2-7,-,11,TGTGCCAGCAGCCCCGGGGGTGAGCAGTACTTC,CASSPGGEQYF
TRBV19,-,TRBJ2-5,TRBD2,16,TGTGCCAGTAGTATGACGGGGGGTGGGTCAAGGGAGACCCAGTACTTC,CASSMTGGGSRETQYF
TRBV12-5,-,TRBJ2-3,-,15,TGTGCTAGTGGTTTAGGGGGGGGTAGCACAGATACGCAGTATTTT,CASGLGGGSTDTQYF
TRBV7-7,-,TRBJ1-4,-,13,TGTGCTAGCAGCCTCACCCTCGGTGAAAAACTGTTTTTT,CASSLTLGEKLFF
TRBV6-1,-,TRBJ2-7,TRBD2,14,TGTGCCAGCAGTGAAGAGCGGGAGTCCCCCGAGCAGTACTTC,CASSEERESPEQYF
TRBV5-6,-,TRBJ2-1,TRBD2,14,TGTGCCAGCAGCTTGGTAGCGGGTGGGAATGAGCAGTTCTTC,CASSLVAGGNEQFF
TRBV6-5,-,TRBJ1-3,TRBD1,15,TGTGCCAGCAGTCCGCAGGGGGTTGGTGGAAACACCATATATTTT,CASSPQGVGGNTIYF
TRBV29-1,-,TRBJ2-7,TRBD1,14,TGCAGCGCCAGAGGACAGGGGTTTTGGTACGAGCAGTACTTC,CSARGQGFWYEQYF
TRBV27,-,TRBJ1-1,-,12,TGTGCCAGCAGTTACGGGGGAGTCGAAGCTTTCTTT,CASSYGGVEAFF
TRBV5-1,-,TRBJ1-2,-,15,TGCGCCAGCAGCCATGGACAGCTCATTAACTATGGCTACACCTTC,CASSHGQLINYGYTF
TRBV5-1,-,TRBJ2-1,TRBD1,14,TGCGCCAGCAGCTCCGGGACAGGGAGCCATGAGCAGTTCTTC,CASSSGTGSHEQFF
TRBV28,-,TRBJ1-5,-,14,TGTGCCAGCAGTTTAGGTTACTCGCATCAGCCCCAGCATTTT,CASSLGYSHQPQHF
TRBV30,-,TRBJ2-5,TRBD2,14,TGTGCCTGGAGTGTAGGACTAGCGGGAGAGACCCAGTACTTC,CAWSVGLAGETQYF
TRBV25-1,-,TRBJ2-7,TRBD2,15,TGTGCCAGCAGCCTGCTAGCGGTCGGAGGCTACGAGCAGTACTTC,CASSLLAVGGYEQYF
TRBV18,once,TRBJ2-7,-,15,TGTGCCAGCTCACCCCAGGGGAAGAGCTCCTACGAGCAGTACTTC,CASSPQGKSSYEQYF
TRBV24-1,-,TRBJ1-5,-,15,TGTGCCACCAGTGATTCTGCAGGGATCAATCAGCCCCAGCATTTT,CATSDSAGINQPQHF
TRBV5-4,once,TRBJ2-4,-,15,TGTGCCAGCAGCAGCCCGGGACTAGCCAAAAACATTCAGTACTTC,CASSSPGLAKNIQYF
TRBV5-1,once,TRBJ2-5,-,16,TGCGCCAGCAGCTTGGCCGTCGTGGCGGGGCAAGAGACCCAGTACTTC,CASSLAVVAGQETQYF
TRBV6-5,-,TRBJ1-4,TRBD1,13,TGTGCCAGCACAAGGGGGCTTGGGGAAAAACTGTTTTTT,CASTRGLGEKLFF
TRBV6-5,-,TRBJ2-1,-,15,TGTGCCAGCAGCCAAACGCCCAACAGGGTGAATGAGCAGTTCTTC,CASSQTPNRVNEQFF
TRBV7-2,-,TRBJ1-4,TRBD1,15,TGTGCCAGCAGCCAACAGGGGACGGCTAATGAAAAACTGTTTTTT,CASSQQGTANEKLFF
TRBV15,-,TRBJ2-5,TRBD2,15,TGTGCCACCAGCAGAGACCCTAGCGGGGAAGAGACCCAGTACTTC,CATSRDPSGEETQYF
TRBV20-1,once,TRBJ2-1,TRBD2,14,TGCAGTGCTAGTCTGGCTAGCGGGAGGAATGAGCAGTTCTTC,CSASLASGRNEQFF
TRBV9,few,TRBJ1-2,-,15,TGTGCCAGCAGCGTAGGAGCCAGCGTCGTTGATGGCTACACCTTC,CASSVGASVVDGYTF
TRBV19,-,TRBJ1-4,TRBD1,15,TGTGCCAGTACTGCCGCGGGACAGTTTAATGAAAAACTGTTTTTT,CASTAAGQFNEKLFF
TRBV5-1,-,TRBJ2-3,-,14,TGCGCCAGCAGCTTATCACCGAGCACGGATACGCAGTATTTT,CASSLSPSTDTQYF
TRBV18,-,TRBJ2-5,TRBD2,15,TGTGCCAGCTCACCCCTTAGCGGGAGGATAGAGACCCAGTACTTC,CASSPLSGRIETQYF
TRBV6-5,-,TRBJ2-7,-,14,TGTGCCAGCAGTACCCCGGGACATTCCTACGAGCAGTACTTC,CASSTPGHSYEQYF
TRBV9,-,TRBJ2-7,TRBD1,15,TGTGCCAGCAGCGCCGGGTGGGGACAGGGTTACGAGCAGTACTTC,CASSAGWGQGYEQYF
TRBV4-1,-,TRBJ1-6,TRBD1,16,TGCGCCAGCAGCCAAGAAGGCGCAGGGGGGAAGTCACCCCTCCACTTT,CASSQEGAGGKSPLHF
TRBV27,-,TRBJ1-4,TRBD1,15,TGTGCCAGCAGGCGGACAGGGGGCATAGTTGAAAAACTGTTTTTT,CASRRTGGIVEKLFF
TRBV27,-,TRBJ1-5,-,12,TGTGCCAGCAGACTCGGCAATCAGCCCCAGCATTTT,CASRLGNQPQHF
TRBV5-4,-,TRBJ1-2,TRBD1,14,TGTGCCAGCAGCTTGGAGAACAGGGGCCATGGCTACACCTTC,CASSLENRGHGYTF
TRBV6-6,-,TRBJ1-2,TRBD1,15,TGTGCCAGCAGCGCCAGACAGGGGGCAGTGGATGGCTACACCTTC,CASSARQGAVDGYTF
TRBV7-9,-,TRBJ1-1,TRBD1,15,TGTGCCAGCAGATCGGAGACAGGGCGAGAAACTGAAGCTTTCTTT,CASRSETGRETEAFF
TRBV19,-,TRBJ1-4,-,15,TGTGCCAGTAGAGTCAGCGACTACTCCGATGAAAAACTGTTTTTT,CASRVSDYSDEKLFF
TRBV10-2,-,TRBJ1-1,TRBD1,14,TGCGCCAGCAGTGTGACAGGGCGGGACACTGAAGCTTTCTTT,CASSVTGRDTEAFF
TRBV28,-,TRBJ2-3,TRBD2,16,TGTGCCAGCAGTTTGGGACTAGCGGGAGCGTCTTATACGCAGTATTTT,CASSLGLAGASYTQYF
TRBV15,few,TRBJ2-7,TRBD1,15,TGTGCCACCAGCAGAGATAACAGGGGGTTCAACGAGCAGTACTTC,CATSRDNRGFNEQYF